What follows describes a single T cell receptor (beta chain). Its antigen remains unidentified. Germline V lookup: CDR1 SNHLY, CDR2 FYNNEI. The CDR3 has 15 residues. V trimming: 0 bases; J trimming: 6 bases; junction bases outside the gene matches: 6. This entry comes from a study of T cell responses to AZD1222 COVID-19 vaccine. Whole-study results and caveats: Spike-specific TCRs gained breadth and depth after people received two AZD1222 doses.

The table came from immunoSEQ multiplex PCR; TCRdb's copy has only in-frame clones and leaves some out. The table has about 110,000 clones, 65% to 90% seen once. The receptor was isolated from an adult in good health. Sequencing used peripheral blood, obtained on day 0 of AZD1222 vaccination. The chain couples TRBV2 to TRBJ2-5; 8 positions match TRBD2. CDR3 DNA sequence: TGTGCCAGCAGTGAAGCGGGGGTAGCGGGGCAGACCCAGTACTTC. Its translation: CASSEAGVAGQTQYF.